This TCR beta chain was sequenced during a study of long-term antiretroviral therapy in people with HIV. Runs used v3.0 of the immunoSEQ assay and were done at survey level. Assay used: immunoSEQ multiplex PCR; TCRdb lists only in-frame clones, some missing. Here the sample spans 24,000 or so clones, approximately 86% being singletons. The sequencing here drew on unsorted PBMCs, taken 1.9 years after starting antiretroviral therapy. This clonotype was obtained from a woman in her 30s with HIV.

The CDR3 is CAWSKGARVSDEQYF. The CDR3 bases are TGTGCCTGGAGTAAGGGGGCGCGTGTGTCCGACGAGCAGTACTTC. The rearrangement uses TRBV30 and TRBJ2-5; 7 bases map to TRBD1. The closer fit of TRBJ2-7 to the DNA end suggests the J call may be wrong. Germline V gene data show CDR1 as GTSNPN and CDR2 as SVGIG (reference sequence). This CDR3 has 15 amino acids.